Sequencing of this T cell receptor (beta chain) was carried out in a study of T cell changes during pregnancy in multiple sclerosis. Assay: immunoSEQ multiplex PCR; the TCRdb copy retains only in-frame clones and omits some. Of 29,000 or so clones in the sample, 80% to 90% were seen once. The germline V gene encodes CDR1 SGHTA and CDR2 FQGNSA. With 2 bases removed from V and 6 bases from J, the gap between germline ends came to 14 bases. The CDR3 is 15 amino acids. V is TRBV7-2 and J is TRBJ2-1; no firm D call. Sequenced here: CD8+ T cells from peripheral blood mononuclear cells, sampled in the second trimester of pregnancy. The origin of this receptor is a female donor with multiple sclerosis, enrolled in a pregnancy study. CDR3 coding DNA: TGTGCCAGCAGCTTACTATCAGGTAGGCCCAATGAGCAGTTCTTC. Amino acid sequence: CASSLLSGRPNEQFF. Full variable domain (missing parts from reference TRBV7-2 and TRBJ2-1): GAGVSQSPSNKVTEKGKDVELRCDPISGHTALYWYRQSLGQGLEFLIYFQGNSAPDKSGLPSDRFSAERTGGSVSTLTIQRTQQEDSAVYLCASSLLSGRPNEQFFGPGTRLTVL.